The 18 T cell receptor beta chains below all came from one sample that was sequenced in a study of beta chain features in type 1 diabetes. The study, taken as a whole, reports: When Type 1 diabetes patients were examined, their TCRB CDR3s proved moderately but significantly shorter in all four CD4+ subsets.

Every isolated RNA sample was fully reverse transcribed, so sequencing captured expressed TCRB transcripts. TCRdb's copy holds only in-frame clones and misses some; the assay was immunoSEQ multiplex PCR. The table shows 230,000 or so clones, with approximately 16% occurring only once. Their cognate antigens are unknown. Sample: naive CD4+ T cells from blood. The receptor source for this set is a man aged 25-45 years with type 1 diabetes.

The sample holds a few counts of this clone. CDR3 sequence: CASRTGPGELFF. The CDR3 bases are TGTGCCAGCAGGACAGGGCCCGGGGAGCTGTTTTTT. This chain uses TRBV2 with TRBJ2-2, with TRBD1 identical over 7 bases. The germline V gene has CDR1 SNHLY and CDR2 FYNNEI. CDR3 length equals 12 residues. Germline trimming cut 6 bases from V and 6 bases from J; bases unmatched to any gene: 1.

This clone appeared a few times. The chain couples TRBV7-9 to TRBJ1-4; D uncertain. With 2 bases removed from V and 3 bases from J, the gap between germline ends came to 7 bases. Germline CDR1 SEHNR, CDR2 FQNEAQ (reference sequence). CDR3 size: 14 residues. The CDR3 bases are TGTGCCAGCAGCTTACGCAGTCCTAATGAAAAACTGTTTTTT. This gives the protein CASSLRSPNEKLFF. Full variable domain (rest looked up from reference TRBV7-9 and TRBJ1-4): DTGVSQNPRHKITKRGQNVTFRCDPISEHNRLYWYRQTLGQGPEFLTYFQNEAQLEKSRLLSDRFSAERPKGSFSTLEIQRTEQGDSAMYLCASSLRSPNEKLFFGSGTQLSVL.

There are a few counts of this clone. The chain has TRBV29-1 and TRBJ2-1; 8 bases match TRBD1. The CDR3 has 17 residues. Germline CDR1 is SQVTM and CDR2 is ANQGSEA. Losses at the gene ends were 2 bases for V and 6 bases for J; bases not matched to a gene: 15. Written as DNA, the CDR3 is TGCAGCGTTGAAAATAGCCAGCAGGGGGCATCGGTCAATGAGCAGTTCTTC. Translating gives CSVENSQQGASVNEQFF.

This clone was counted between two and nine times. The chain is built from TRBV2 and TRBJ2-5; 10 nucleotides agree with TRBD1. The CDR3 is made up of 15 amino acids. In germline, CDR1 is SNHLY, CDR2 FYNNEI. Unmatched junction bases numbered 7, after V lost 5 bases and J lost 4 bases. The CDR3 protein is CASSPDRGRRETQYF. As DNA, the CDR3 is TGTGCCAGCAGTCCCGACAGGGGGCGTCGAGAGACCCAGTACTTC.

DNA of the CDR3: TGTGCCTGGAGCGCAGGGGAAGGACAGCCCCAGCATTTT. Protein: CAWSAGEGQPQHF. The J gene is TRBJ1-5, the V gene TRBV30; D may be TRBD1 (6 bases). This CDR3 contains 13 residues. Trimming shortened V by 3 bases and J by 7 bases, and 13 bases separated the two germline ends. Germline CDR1 is GTSNPN and CDR2 is SVGIG (reference sequence).

The J gene is TRBJ2-5, the V gene TRBV25-1; the match to TRBD1 covers 11 bases. The CDR3 is 15 residues long. Germline loops: CDR1 MGHDK, CDR2 SYGVNS. V lost 8 bases and J lost 2; bases outside the gene matches: 7. DNA for the CDR3: TGTGCCAGCGGGACAGGGGGAAGCCTGCAAGAGACCCAGTACTTC. Protein product: CASGTGGSLQETQYF.

V and J are TRBV5-1 and TRBJ2-2; unclear D gene. The germline gives CDR1 SGHRS, CDR2 YFSETQ. V lost 4 bases, J lost 0 bases, and 10 bases lay in between. The CDR3 is 15 residues long. The CDR3: CASSPLSANTGELFF. The CDR3 DNA follows: TGCGCCAGCAGCCCGTTAAGTGCGAACACCGGGGAGCTGTTTTTT.

This clone was found a few times. This chain uses TRBV29-1 with TRBJ2-6, with TRBD1 matching over 11 bases. The germline CDR1 and CDR2 sequences are SQVTM and ANQGSEA. The CDR3 is 15 residues long. After removal of 8 bases from V and 2 bases from J, the junction contained 5 bases not matched to a gene. The CDR3 nucleotides read TGCAGCTTCGGGACAGGGGGACCTGGGGCCAACGTCCTGACTTTC. Residues: CSFGTGGPGANVLTF.

This chain connects TRBV7-6 to TRBJ2-5, with no clear D. The length of the CDR3 is 14 residues. The germline V and J ends were trimmed by 4 bases and 6 bases, with 15 bases remaining between them. Germline CDR1 is SGHVS and CDR2 is FNYEAQ. CDR3 coding DNA: TGTGCCAGCAGCTCGGGCCTCGCGCTTAAGACCCAGTACTTC. The encoded protein is CASSSGLALKTQYF.

The chain couples TRBV29-1 to TRBJ2-3; D assignment may be TRBD1 or TRBD2 (5 bases each). Per germline, CDR1 SQVTM and CDR2 ANQGSEA. V was clipped by 6 bases and J by 7 bases, with 14 bases between them. The CDR3 sequence is 12 residues long. CDR3 sequence: CSVGTFANTQYF. CDR3 nucleotide sequence: TGCAGCGTCGGGACCTTCGCAAATACGCAGTATTTT.

This clone was seen more than once but under ten times. V usage is TRBV2 and J usage is TRBJ2-7; D uncertain. This CDR3 region has 13 residues. Germline assignment: CDR1 SNHLY and CDR2 FYNNEI. With 3 bases removed from V and 2 bases from J, the gap between germline ends came to 8 bases. The CDR3 spells CASSEDSAYEQYF. The CDR3 DNA is TGTGCCAGCAGTGAGGATTCCGCCTACGAGCAGTACTTC.

Worth noting for this clone: Other DNA sequences in the sample encode the same CDR3. The rearrangement links TRBV7-9 to TRBJ2-1; 9 nucleotides line up with TRBD2. The CDR3 is 14 residues long. V dropped 5 bases and J dropped 5; count of bases not matched to a gene: 4. Germline values: CDR1 SEHNR, CDR2 FQNEAQ (reference sequence). The CDR3 DNA is TGTGCCAGCAGCCCTAGCGGGACCCACAATGAGCAGTTCTTC. It specifies CASSPSGTHNEQFF. The variable domain in full, with the rest retrieved from reference TRBV7-9 and TRBJ2-1, is DTGVSQNPRHKITKRGQNVTFRCDPISEHNRLYWYRQTLGQGPEFLTYFQNEAQLEKSRLLSDRFSAERPKGSFSTLEIQRTEQGDSAMYLCASSPSGTHNEQFFGPGTRLTVL.

V usage is TRBV6-5 and J usage is TRBJ2-1; TRBD2 agrees at 13 bases. The CDR3 is 14 amino acids. Germline loops: CDR1 MNHEY, CDR2 SVGAGI. J gave up 7 bases and V 7 bases, and 4 bases lay outside the gene matches. The CDR3 protein is CASTGTSGINEQFF. The CDR3 nucleotides read TGTGCCAGCACGGGGACTAGCGGGATAAATGAGCAGTTCTTC.

This clone turned up a few times. The gene calls are TRBV19 and TRBJ2-1, with 11 bases fitting TRBD2. This CDR3 comprises 16 residues. CDR1 is LNHDA and CDR2 is SQIVND in the germline V gene (reference sequence). The V gene end was trimmed by 7 bases and the J gene end by 7 bases; junction bases not matched to a gene: 12. For the CDR3, the DNA is TGTGCCAGTACCCCTCTGAGACTAGCGGGAATGAATGAGCAGTTCTTC. It encodes CASTPLRLAGMNEQFF.

The rearrangement uses TRBV30 and TRBJ1-4; tentatively, D is TRBD1 (6 bases). The CDR3 runs 12 residues. CDR1 GTSNPN and CDR2 SVGIG come from the germline V gene (reference sequence). Between the trimmed V and J ends, which lost 3 bases and 10 bases, there was a span of 12 bases. Here the CDR3 reads CAWSSGQRKLFF. CDR3 bases: TGTGCCTGGAGCAGTGGACAGCGAAAACTGTTTTTT.

Only a few counts were recorded for this clone. The chain recombines TRBV2 with TRBJ2-5; D is unresolved. This CDR3 spans 12 amino acids. Trimming stripped 8 bases from V and 0 bases from J, with 7 bases between. Germline lookup yields CDR1 SNHLY and CDR2 FYNNEI. The CDR3, as DNA: TGTGCCAGCTCCGTGTACCAAGAGACCCAGTACTTC. Residues: CASSVYQETQYF.

This clone occurred a few times. The chain is built from TRBV29-1 and TRBJ2-7; no reliable D call. The CDR3 length is 13 residues. The V and J ends lost 1 base and 5 bases respectively, with 12 bases between them. Germline V gene lookup returns CDR1 SQVTM and CDR2 ANQGSEA. CDR3 nucleotide sequence: TGCAGCGTTGAAGGAGGTCCCCCCAACGAGCAGTACTTC. It is translated as CSVEGGPPNEQYF.

This chain's CDR3 is CASSDGRGRNEKLFF. The CDR3 DNA reads TGTGCCAGCAGTGATGGCCGGGGGCGGAATGAAAAACTGTTTTTT. This rearrangement joins TRBV25-1 to TRBJ1-4, with a tentative D call TRBD1 (6 bases). V lost 3 bases, J lost 5 bases, and 13 bases lay in between. The V gene's germline CDR1 is MGHDK and CDR2 SYGVNS. This CDR3 is 15 amino acids long. Combining the CDR3 with reference TRBV25-1 and TRBJ1-4 gives the whole variable domain EADIYQTPRYLVIGTGKKITLECSQTMGHDKMYWYQQDPGMELHLIHYSYGVNSTEKGDLSSESTVSRIRTEHFPLTLESARPSHTSQYLCASSDGRGRNEKLFFGSGTQLSVL.